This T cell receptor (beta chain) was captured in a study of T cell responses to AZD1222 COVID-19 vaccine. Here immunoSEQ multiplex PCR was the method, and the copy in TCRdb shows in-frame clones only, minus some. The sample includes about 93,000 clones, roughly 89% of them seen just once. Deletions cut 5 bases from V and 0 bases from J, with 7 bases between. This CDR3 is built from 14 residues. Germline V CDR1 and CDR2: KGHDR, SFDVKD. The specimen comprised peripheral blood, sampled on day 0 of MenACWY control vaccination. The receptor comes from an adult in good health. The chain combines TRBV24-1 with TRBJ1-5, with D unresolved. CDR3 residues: CATSAGYSNQPQHF. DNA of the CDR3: TGTGCCACCAGTGCCGGGTATAGCAATCAGCCCCAGCATTTT.